This is a list of T cell receptor beta chains from one sample in a study of T cell changes during pregnancy in multiple sclerosis. The data were produced by immunoSEQ multiplex PCR, yet TCRdb's version contains in-frame clones alone and is incomplete. The sample consists of tens of thousands of clones, under 90% of them appearing once. Specimen: peripheral blood, collected after pregnancy. Receptor source: a female donor in good health, enrolled as a control in a pregnancy study. The CDR3 runs from the conserved cysteine through the conserved F or W. A D gene is named only where the DNA matches it firmly. A row's size may be missing; if present it is once, few, many or a size class.

j_gene | v_gene | d_gene | abundance | CDR3nt | CDR3aa
TRBJ2-1 | TRBV4-1 | TRBD2 | NA | TGCGCCAGCAGCCAACTCGGACTAGCGGGAAATGAGCAGTTCTTC | CASSQLGLAGNEQFF
TRBJ2-1 | TRBV5-4 | NA | once | TGTGCCAGCAGGGATCCGGGAAAGAGCTCCTACAATGAGCAGTTCTTC | CASRDPGKSSYNEQFF
TRBJ2-7 | TRBV6-5 | NA | NA | TGTGCCGCAATCGGGTACGAGCAGTACTTC | CAAIGYEQYF
TRBJ2-6 | TRBV10-3 | NA | once | TGTGCCATCAGTGAGTCAAAGAGGGATCCCCAACCCTCTGGGGCCAACGTCCTGACTTTC | CAISESKRDPQPSGANVLTF
TRBJ2-1 | TRBV11-2 | TRBD2 | NA | TGTGCCAGCAGCACTAGCGGGGGGCCGGGGAATGAGCAGTTCTTC | CASSTSGGPGNEQFF
TRBJ2-7 | TRBV6-6 | TRBD1 | once | TGTGCCAGCAGCCTCCTATCCCCGACAGGGGACTACGAGCAGTACTTC | CASSLLSPTGDYEQYF
TRBJ1-1 | TRBV30 | TRBD1 | few | TGTGCCTGGAACCCAGGGACAGGGTGGAGGAACACTGAAGCTTTCTTT | CAWNPGTGWRNTEAFF
TRBJ2-1 | TRBV6-6 | NA | NA | TGTGCCAGCACAACGACAGGTAATGAGCAGTTCTTC | CASTTTGNEQFF
TRBJ2-7 | TRBV27 | TRBD1 | NA | TGTGCCAGCAGCCGACAGGGAGCCTACGAGCAGTACTTC | CASSRQGAYEQYF
TRBJ2-7 | TRBV5-1 | NA | few | TGCGCCAGCAGCAGCCGGACTCTCTCCTACGAGCAGTACTTC | CASSSRTLSYEQYF
TRBJ1-4 | TRBV18 | NA | NA | TGTGCCAGCTCACCTTTCGGTGCAACTAATGAAAAACTGTTTTTT | CASSPFGATNEKLFF
TRBJ2-5 | TRBV6-1 | NA | NA | TGTGCCAGCAGTGAAGATTTTAGCGGATTCCAAGAGACCCAGTACTTC | CASSEDFSGFQETQYF
TRBJ1-6 | TRBV28 | NA | NA | TGTGCCAGCCGGAACCAACCGGGGGATTCACCCCTCCACTTT | CASRNQPGDSPLHF
TRBJ2-7 | TRBV5-6 | TRBD2 | NA | TGTGCCAGCAGCGATCGGACTAGCGGGAGTGGCTACTCCTACGAGCAGTACTTC | CASSDRTSGSGYSYEQYF
TRBJ2-3 | TRBV4-1 | TRBD1 | NA | TGCGCCAGCAGACTTCGACAGGGAGTTCAGGATACGCAGTATTTT | CASRLRQGVQDTQYF
TRBJ2-6 | TRBV10-3 | TRBD1 | NA | TGTGCCATGAACTCGGGACAGGATTATTCTGGGGCCAACGTCCTGACTTTC | CAMNSGQDYSGANVLTF
TRBJ2-5 | TRBV7-2 | TRBD2 | NA | TGTGCCAGCAGCTTCCCTAGCGGGGGGGCAGGTGAGACCCAGTACTTC | CASSFPSGGAGETQYF
TRBJ1-4 | TRBV18 | NA | NA | TGTGCCAGCTCACCTCAGCGTCCGGGGGGCTTCAATGAAAAACTGTTTTTT | CASSPQRPGGFNEKLFF
TRBJ1-3 | TRBV7-8 | NA | NA | TGTGCCAGCAGTTGGGACACGCTCTCTGGAAACACCATATATTTT | CASSWDTLSGNTIYF
TRBJ1-2 | TRBV21-1 | NA | NA | TGTGCCAGCAGCAAAGATTACCGAGGGGGCGATGGCTACACCTTC | CASSKDYRGGDGYTF
TRBJ2-5 | TRBV21-1 | NA | few | TGTGCCAGCAGCAAAGAGTTGGACAGGGGCAGGGAGACCCAGTACTTC | CASSKELDRGRETQYF
TRBJ2-3 | TRBV2 | NA | NA | TGTGCCAGCAGTGACAGGGCAGCCCCCACAGATACGCAGTATTTT | CASSDRAAPTDTQYF
TRBJ2-1 | TRBV4-1 | TRBD2 | NA | TGCGCCAGCATCGGACCGGGACTAGGTCTCTTC | CASIGPGLGLF
TRBJ1-1 | TRBV19 | NA | NA | TGTGCCAGTAGTATCACAGGGTCCACTGAAGCTTTCTTT | CASSITGSTEAFF
TRBJ1-2 | TRBV25-1 | NA | NA | TGTGCCAGCAGTGTGTCAGGGGAGAGGGATGGCTACACCTTC | CASSVSGERDGYTF
TRBJ2-7 | TRBV5-6 | NA | NA | TGTGCCAGCAGCTTTGCAGGGGCTCCCAACGAGCAGTACTTC | CASSFAGAPNEQYF
TRBJ2-1 | TRBV5-8 | NA | NA | TGTGCCAGCAGCCCGTGGAGGGCGTCCTACAATGAGCAGTTCTTC | CASSPWRASYNEQFF
TRBJ2-7 | TRBV16 | TRBD1 | many | TGTGCCAGCAGCCAGGCCGGGACAGGGAGCTACGAGCAGTACTTC | CASSQAGTGSYEQYF
TRBJ2-5 | TRBV6-6 | TRBD1 | NA | TGTGCCAGCAGTTACTCGGGACAGTCCCCCGGAACGGCCCAGTACTTC | CASSYSGQSPGTAQYF
TRBJ1-2 | TRBV6-5 | NA | NA | TGTGCCAGCAGTTACTCAACGGGGTATGGCTACACCTTC | CASSYSTGYGYTF
TRBJ2-3 | TRBV7-2 | NA | NA | TGTGCCAGCAGCCCCGAGGCCCGCGGCACAGATACGCAGTATTTT | CASSPEARGTDTQYF
TRBJ1-5 | TRBV19 | TRBD1 | NA | TGTGCCAGTAGTATCACCGGGACAGGCGTTGGTCAGCCCCAGCATTTT | CASSITGTGVGQPQHF
TRBJ2-5 | TRBV11-2 | TRBD2 | NA | TGTGCCAGCAGCTTAGCCTCTAGCGGGGGGCTACGGGAGACCCAGTACTTC | CASSLASSGGLRETQYF
TRBJ2-1 | TRBV18 | TRBD2 | NA | TGTGCCAGCTCACCACGTACTAGCGGGGGGTTCATGGGCTATGAGCAGTTCTTC | CASSPRTSGGFMGYEQFF
TRBJ1-5 | TRBV7-9 | NA | NA | TGTGCCAGCAGCTATTACCAGGGAAGCAATCAGCCCCAGCATTTT | CASSYYQGSNQPQHF
TRBJ1-5 | TRBV5-8 | TRBD1 | NA | TGTGCCAGCAGCCCCGGGACAGGGGTCTACAATCAGCCCCAGCATTTT | CASSPGTGVYNQPQHF
TRBJ1-1 | TRBV20-1 | NA | few | TGCAGTGCCGAGTGGAACACTGAAGCTTTCTTT | CSAEWNTEAFF
TRBJ2-5 | TRBV7-9 | TRBD2 | NA | TGTGCCAGCAGCTTTGGCGGGGGGTACGAGACCCAGTACTTC | CASSFGGGYETQYF
TRBJ1-2 | TRBV7-9 | TRBD1 | NA | TGTGCCAGCAGCCCGGGACAGGGGATCTATGGCTACACCTTC | CASSPGQGIYGYTF
TRBJ2-5 | TRBV25-1 | TRBD2 | NA | TGTGCCAGCAGTGATCCCGGGACTAGCGGGGAAGAGACCCAGTACTTC | CASSDPGTSGEETQYF
TRBJ2-5 | TRBV30 | NA | NA | TGTGCCGTCTCCCCCGGGTTCCAAGAGACCCAGTACTTC | CAVSPGFQETQYF
TRBJ1-2 | TRBV7-2 | TRBD1 | NA | TGTGCCAGCAGCTTAGACGGGACAGGCCCCAGGAGCTATGGCTACACCTTC | CASSLDGTGPRSYGYTF
TRBJ1-5 | TRBV5-1 | TRBD1 | few | TGCGCCAGCAGCCCGACAGGGGGCAATCAGCCCCAGCATTTT | CASSPTGGNQPQHF
TRBJ2-3 | TRBV5-6 | TRBD2 | NA | TGTGCCAGCAGGGCCTTGGGACTAGCGGGAGAAGATACGCAGTATTTT | CASRALGLAGEDTQYF